The present entry profiles one T cell receptor (beta chain) with its context. Antigen: not known. The study sampled nominally healthy donors, though unrecorded immune exposures were likely. It was with 60 Vbeta and 13 Jbeta primers that the PCR ran. The table came from immunoSEQ multiplex PCR; TCRdb's copy has only in-frame clones and leaves some out. The table lists under 250,000 clones, approximately 81% of them singletons. This sample is drawn from a study of cytomegalovirus exposure and HLA in healthy donors. Study-wide points: According to the study, around 180 TCR beta chains were cytomegalovirus-associated. Indistinguishability led to the exclusion of some V segments, TRBV6-2 and TRBV6-3 included.

J gave up 0 bases and V 4 bases, and 5 bases lay outside the gene matches. Germline values: CDR1 SGHNT, CDR2 YYREEE (reference sequence). The CDR3 extends over 15 amino acids. This clonotype was sampled from a human donor in good health. The sample comprised PBMCs. The J gene is TRBJ1-1, the V gene TRBV5-4; the match to TRBD1 covers 8 bases. CDR3 nucleotide sequence: TGTGCCAGCAGCAACCCACAGGGGGTGAACACTGAAGCTTTCTTT. Translation gives CASSNPQGVNTEAFF.